These 7 T cell receptor beta chains share one sample of origin, sequenced in a study of control samples from healthy donors and cancer patients. TCRdb's table, derived via immunoSEQ multiplex PCR, lists solely in-frame clones and lacks some. The table includes some 120,000 clones, approximately 90% detected once. The source material was blood. Receptors were obtained from a woman aged 70-85 years in good health.

The gene calls are TRBV10-3 and TRBJ2-3; D is uncertain. Per germline, CDR1 ENHRY and CDR2 SYGVKD. The CDR3 is 11 residues long. The germline V and J ends were trimmed by 2 bases and 6 bases, with 3 bases remaining between them. CDR3 amino acids: CAISEVDTQYF. The CDR3 DNA sequence: TGTGCCATCAGTGAGGTGGATACGCAGTATTTT.

The chain combines TRBV7-9 with TRBJ2-2; D ambiguous. In germline, CDR1 is SEHNR, CDR2 FQNEAQ (reference sequence). Trimming stripped 1 base from V and 6 bases from J, with 9 bases between. The CDR3 contains 14 residues. CDR3 region: CASSLGVSAGELFF. The CDR3 region has the DNA TGTGCCAGCAGCTTAGGTGTAAGCGCCGGGGAGCTGTTTTTT.

V usage is TRBV2 and J usage is TRBJ1-2; TRBD1 aligns across 7 bases. Germline CDR1 and CDR2: SNHLY and FYNNEI. The J segment lost 2 bases and the V segment lost 10 bases, leaving 16 bases of the junction unmatched. This CDR3 is 16 amino acids long. The CDR3 reads CATSPGQIILNYGYTF. CDR3 coding DNA: TGTGCCACCTCCCCGGGACAGATAATTCTAAACTATGGCTACACCTTC.

V gene TRBV2 combines with J gene TRBJ2-1; D gene ambiguous. The CDR3 extends over 13 amino acids. Per the germline V gene, CDR1 is SNHLY and CDR2 is FYNNEI. V was cut by 2 bases and J by 2 bases, with 4 bases left in between. Written as DNA, the CDR3 is TGTGCCAGCAGTGAAACCCCCTACAATGAGCAGTTCTTC. Its translation: CASSETPYNEQFF.

V gene TRBV19 combines with J gene TRBJ1-4; D is undetermined. The V gene lost 5 bases and the J gene lost 7 bases, with 17 bases spanning the gap. Germline CDR1 reads LNHDA; CDR2 reads SQIVND (reference sequence). This CDR3 is 15 amino acids long. The CDR3 DNA follows: TGTGCCAGTAGTCCAAACACAGCGGGTGTTGAAAAACTGTTTTTT. This gives the protein CASSPNTAGVEKLFF.

The chain combines TRBV7-8 with TRBJ2-3; unclear D gene. This CDR3 region has 15 residues. The germline V gene encodes CDR1 SGHVS and CDR2 FQNEAQ. Between the trimmed V and J ends, which lost 5 bases and 3 bases, there was a span of 15 bases. For the CDR3, the DNA is TGTGCCAGCAGCCAACCCCACGGGCTGACAGATACGCAGTATTTT. Its translation: CASSQPHGLTDTQYF.

A note on this clone: A much more abundant neighbour one base away suggests this may be a read error. This sequence joins TRBV5-4 and TRBJ1-1; 9 bases match TRBD1. CDR1 is SGHNT, CDR2 YYREEE, per germline (reference sequence). The CDR3 runs to 14 residues. V lost 3 bases to trimming and J lost 1 base; unmatched junction nucleotides: 1. CDR3 sequence: CASSSGQGNTEAFF. The CDR3 DNA reads TGTGCCAGCAGCTCGGGACAGGGGAACACTGAAGCTTTCTTT.